This T cell receptor beta chain was sequenced in a study of T-cell reconstitution after alpha-beta-depleted transplantation in children. A library of TCRbeta sequences, prepared with unique molecular identifiers, was generated. TCRdb analysed the PCR reads with MiXCR anew, one entry per CDR3 protein. The sample lists a few hundred thousand distinct CDR3 sequences, under 9.5% seen once, with about 6% in the top ten. The germline V and J ends were trimmed by 3 bases and 3 bases, with 15 bases remaining between them. The CDR3 length is 16 residues. The J gene is TRBJ1-5, the V gene TRBV12-3 or TRBV12-4, with D perhaps TRBD1 (5 bases). The source is a human donor who donated a stem cell graft to a child with acute lymphoblastic leukemia. The material sequenced was PBMCs from the stem cell graft donor, taken from the stem cell graft. The DNA for the CDR3 is TGTGCCAGCAGTTTTTTCCCGCCAGGGAACAATCAGCCCCAGCATTTT. As protein: CASSFFPPGNNQPQHF.